Each of the 22 T cell receptor beta chains below was sequenced from the same sample in a study of vaccination and CD4 T cells after COVID-19. Treatment given: approximately nine-day PBMC culture with coronavirus spike peptide pools or control peptides (ViraFEST assay). The Oncomine TCR Beta short-read assay generated sequence data from the DNA of cultured CD4+ T cells. TCRdb re-derived calls from the PCR reads in MiXCR, one entry per CDR3 protein. The sample contains over 11,000 distinct CDR3 sequences, 20% to 25% of which appear only once. Antigens of these TCRs are unknown. The material was CD4+ T cells from blood, cultured in vitro, obtained after SARS-CoV-2 vaccination. These receptors all come from a human donor who had recovered from COVID-19.

Concerning this clonotype: A read error is possible here, since a much larger clone lies one base away. The rearrangement uses TRBV7-8 and TRBJ2-3, with D unclear. V lost 5 bases, J lost 5 bases, and 11 bases lay in between. From germline, CDR1 is SGHVS and CDR2 FQNEAQ. The CDR3 runs 13 residues. The CDR3 DNA sequence: TGTGCCAGCAGCCGGTCAGAGCGAGATACGCAGTATTTT. Protein: CASSRSERDTQYF. Variable domain in full (rest from reference TRBV7-8 and TRBJ2-3): GAGVSQSPRYKVAKRGQDVALRCDPISGHVSLFWYQQALGQGPEFLTYFQNEAQLDKSGLPSDRFFAERPEGSVSTLKIQRTQQEDSAVYLCASSRSERDTQYFGPGTRLTVL.

V gene TRBV20-1 combines with J gene TRBJ2-2, with 8 bases lining up with TRBD2. There are 15 residues in the CDR3. The V and J ends lost 1 base and 4 bases, in that order; junction bases with no gene match: 5. The germline gives CDR1 DFQATT, CDR2 SNEGSKA (reference sequence). Here the CDR3 DNA reads TGCAGTGCTAGAGTGGACGGGAGGGCCACCGGGGAGCTGTTTTTT. Translation: CSARVDGRATGELFF.

This chain uses TRBV20-1 with TRBJ2-3, with TRBD2 matching over 7 bases. J lost 1 base, V lost 6 bases, and 7 bases had no gene match. The CDR3 has 14 residues. CDR1 and CDR2 from the germline V gene are DFQATT and SNEGSKA (reference sequence). As DNA, the CDR3 is TGCAGTGCCCCCGCTAGCGGCCGCACAGATACGCAGTATTTT. Encoded protein: CSAPASGRTDTQYF.

The V and J genes are TRBV30 and TRBJ2-5; D is undetermined. This CDR3 contains 13 residues. The germline gives CDR1 GTSNPN, CDR2 SVGIG (reference sequence). V lost 0 bases, J lost 5 bases, and 10 bases lay in between. The CDR3 DNA sequence: TGTGCCTGGAGTGTATCAGGCATGGAGACCCAGTACTTC. Translating it yields CAWSVSGMETQYF.

The chain joins TRBV7-2 to TRBJ1-5, with D hard to call. This CDR3 has 13 amino acids. V was clipped by 6 bases and J by 4 bases, with 10 bases between them. Germline lookup yields CDR1 SGHTA and CDR2 FQGNSA. The CDR3 loop reads CASRRGPNQPQHF. In DNA, the CDR3 is TGTGCCAGCAGACGAGGGCCTAATCAGCCCCAGCATTTT.

This clonotype was detected a few times. The gene calls are TRBV5-4 and TRBJ1-2; D is unclear. Trimming pared 0 bases from V and 7 bases from J, leaving 13 bases between. This CDR3 comprises 14 residues. Germline V lookup: CDR1 SGHNT, CDR2 YYREEE (reference sequence). The CDR3 DNA is TGTGCCAGCAGCTTGGGGGCCGAGCAGTCTGGCTACACCTTC. Its translation: CASSLGAEQSGYTF.

This clonotype has more than one count but fewer than ten. The rearrangement uses TRBV28 and TRBJ1-1; 7 bases are a match to TRBD1. The V gene's germline CDR1 is MDHEN and CDR2 SYDVKM. The CDR3 consists of 16 residues. V lost 6 bases, J lost 2 bases, and 12 bases stayed unmatched. The CDR3 spells CASRPPLGQFNTEAFF. CDR3 in DNA: TGTGCCAGCAGACCGCCACTGGGACAGTTTAACACTGAAGCTTTCTTT.

This clonotype was seen more than once but under ten times. This chain uses TRBV10-1 with TRBJ2-3, with 14 bases matching TRBD2. Germline V gene data show CDR1 as WNHNN and CDR2 as SYGVQD (reference sequence). Germline trimming cut 8 bases from V and 5 bases from J; bases unmatched to any gene: 6. The CDR3 runs 15 residues. CDR3 sequence reads: CASSPGTSGRDTQYF. The CDR3 bases are TGCGCCAGCTCGCCGGGGACTAGCGGGAGAGATACGCAGTATTTT.

The J gene is TRBJ1-3, the V gene TRBV19; TRBD1 agrees at 8 bases. The germline V gene encodes CDR1 LNHDA and CDR2 SQIVND (reference sequence). The CDR3 sequence is 20 residues long. V lost 2 bases and J lost 3; bases outside the gene matches: 18. DNA for the CDR3: TGTGCCAGTAGTATATCTCTCGGGCCCGGGACAGGAAAATATGGAAACACCATATATTTT. Its translation is CASSISLGPGTGKYGNTIYF.

The rearrangement uses TRBV28 and TRBJ2-3; TRBD2 might be the D (6 bases). The V end lost 9 bases, the J end lost 5 bases, and 18 bases lay between the germline ends. Germline V gives CDR1 MDHEN, CDR2 SYDVKM. The CDR3 is 14 amino acids. CDR3 coding DNA: TGTGCCAGTTACCCCTTCTGGGAGGAAGATACGCAGTATTTT. Its translation: CASYPFWEEDTQYF.

The chain is built from TRBV30 and TRBJ1-6; D possibly corresponds to TRBD1 (5 bases). The CDR3 runs 15 residues. The germline V gene encodes CDR1 GTSNPN and CDR2 SVGIG (reference sequence). Trimming took off 1 base at V and 9 bases at J, with 16 bases between the two ends. The DNA for the CDR3 is TGTGCCTGGAGTGGCTCGGGGCTTCCCACTTCACCCCTCCACTTT. Protein: CAWSGSGLPTSPLHF.

The chain joins TRBV19 to TRBJ2-7; D may match TRBD1 or TRBD2 (6 bases each). CDR3 size: 13 residues. Trimming took off 3 bases at V and 6 bases at J, with 12 bases between the two ends. CDR1 LNHDA and CDR2 SQIVND come from the germline V gene (reference sequence). The CDR3 DNA sequence: TGTGCCAGTAGTATTACTAAGGGGGGCGAGCAGTACTTC. Protein: CASSITKGGEQYF.

V and J are TRBV2 and TRBJ1-1; D uncertain. Germline lookup yields CDR1 SNHLY and CDR2 FYNNEI. Trimming removed 6 bases at V and 6 bases at J, with 14 bases between. This CDR3 has 13 residues. The CDR3 loop is CASREDLSAEAFF. For the CDR3, the DNA is TGTGCCAGCAGGGAGGACCTCAGCGCTGAAGCTTTCTTT.

Only a few counts were recorded for this clonotype. This chain connects TRBV19 to TRBJ1-2, with D maybe TRBD1 (6 bases). There are 17 residues in the CDR3. V was cut by 7 bases and J by 4 bases, with 25 bases left in between. The germline V gene has CDR1 LNHDA and CDR2 SQIVND (reference sequence). CDR3 sequence reads: CASNLREDRRISYGYTF. The CDR3 DNA follows: TGTGCCAGTAATTTAAGGGAAGACAGGCGAATTAGCTATGGCTACACCTTC.

The chain joins TRBV12-3 or TRBV12-4 to TRBJ2-7; possibly TRBD1 or TRBD2 for D (6 bases each). V was clipped by 3 bases and J by 4 bases, with 16 bases between them. The CDR3 has 15 residues. CDR3 nucleotides: TGTGCCAGCAGTTTGAATATAGGGGGGAGGTACGAGCAGTACTTC. It specifies CASSLNIGGRYEQYF.

A few counts support this clonotype. V and J are TRBV5-1 and TRBJ2-6; 9 nucleotides match TRBD1. V lost 4 bases and J lost 2; bases outside the gene matches: 7. Germline V gene data show CDR1 as SGHRS and CDR2 as YFSETQ. The CDR3 is made up of 17 amino acids. CDR3 nucleotides: TGCGCCAGCAGCCCGCCGGACAGGGGCGCTGGGGCCAACGTCCTGACTTTC. Translation gives CASSPPDRGAGANVLTF.

The rearrangement joins TRBV5-4 to TRBJ2-5; D is unclear. This CDR3 is built from 12 residues. V was clipped by 1 base and J by 5 bases, with 6 bases between them. The germline V gene encodes CDR1 SGHNT and CDR2 YYREEE (reference sequence). CDR3 DNA sequence: TGTGCCAGCAGCTTGATGGGGGAGACCCAGTACTTC. Residues: CASSLMGETQYF.

This chain connects TRBV6-2 or TRBV6-3 to TRBJ2-1, with D possibly being TRBD1 or TRBD2 (6 bases each). The CDR3 sequence is 13 residues long. V lost 0 bases and J 8 bases, leaving 8 bases between the germline ends. CDR1 and CDR2 (germline): MNHEY, SVGEGT. The CDR3, as DNA: TGTGCCAGCAGTTACTCGAGGGGGGATGAGCAGTTCTTC. This encodes CASSYSRGDEQFF.

This clonotype has a handful of counts. This chain links TRBV20-1 with TRBJ2-7, with TRBD2 as a possible D gene (5 bases). This CDR3 has 12 residues. CDR1 and CDR2 from the germline V gene are DFQATT and SNEGSKA (reference sequence). The V and J ends lost 3 bases and 0 bases respectively, with 6 bases between them. The DNA for the CDR3 is TGCAGTGCTAGTGACTACTCCTACGAGCAGTACTTC. Residues: CSASDYSYEQYF.

By sample share, this clonotype is large. The V gene is TRBV7-2, the J gene TRBJ2-7, with 7 bases identical to TRBD1. J gave up 5 bases and V 5 bases, and 12 bases lay outside the gene matches. Germline CDR1 SGHTA, CDR2 FQGNSA. This CDR3 spans 15 amino acids. DNA of the CDR3: TGTGCCAGCAGCCGGCAGACAGGGCTAAAGAACGAGCAGTACTTC. Its protein is CASSRQTGLKNEQYF.

The rearrangement links TRBV11-1 to TRBJ2-7, with D perhaps assigned TRBD1 or TRBD2 (5 bases each). Germline lookup yields CDR1 SGHAT and CDR2 FQDESV (reference sequence). V lost 5 bases and J 2 bases, leaving 13 bases between the germline ends. The CDR3 consists of 14 residues. The chain's CDR3 is CASSLGTAAYEQYF. In DNA, the CDR3 is TGTGCCAGCAGCCTCGGGACGGCCGCCTACGAGCAGTACTTC.

This clonotype was recorded only once. This chain links TRBV7-2 with TRBJ1-1; 7 bases match TRBD1. CDR3 size: 17 residues. Germline CDR1 is SGHTA and CDR2 is FQGNSA. V lost 5 bases to trimming and J lost 5 bases; unmatched junction nucleotides: 17. CDR3 nucleotides: TGTGCCAGCAGCCCAGGGGGAGGGATTTCCCCAGGGACTGAAGCTTTCTTT. It translates to CASSPGGGISPGTEAFF.